The rows below give T cell receptor beta chains drawn from one sample of a study of blood T cell repertoires in COVID-19. The table came from immunoSEQ multiplex PCR; TCRdb's copy has only in-frame clones and leaves some out. The data contain 30,000 to 35,000 clones, around 80% of them seen just once; the ten biggest clones take up roughly 7.4%. Sequences were obtained from peripheral blood. These receptor sequences come from a woman aged 60-75 years with acute or convalescent COVID-19. CDR3s include the opening cysteine and the closing phenylalanine or tryptophan. Fields, in order: V gene, clone size, D gene, J gene, CDR3 protein, CDR3 DNA. The D gene is left open where the match is weak. The size field is filled for only some rows; it gives once, few, many or a size class.

V gene: TRBV6-5; clone size: -; D gene: TRBD2; J gene: TRBJ2-7; CDR3 protein: CASSSTSGGPYEQYF; CDR3 DNA: TGTGCCAGCAGTTCTACTAGCGGGGGCCCTTACGAGCAGTACTTC
V gene: TRBV5-6; clone size: -; D gene: -; J gene: TRBJ1-6; CDR3 protein: CASSLGTPGTSLHF; CDR3 DNA: TGTGCCAGCAGCTTGGGTACGCCAGGGACTTCCCTCCACTTT
V gene: TRBV6-5; clone size: -; D gene: -; J gene: TRBJ1-5; CDR3 protein: CASCGGRGVGQPQHF; CDR3 DNA: TGTGCCAGCTGCGGAGGGAGGGGGGTAGGGCAGCCCCAGCATTTT
V gene: TRBV20-1; clone size: -; D gene: -; J gene: TRBJ2-5; CDR3 protein: CSARRSQTQYF; CDR3 DNA: TGCAGTGCTAGACGGAGCCAGACCCAGTACTTC
V gene: TRBV30; clone size: -; D gene: TRBD1; J gene: TRBJ1-2; CDR3 protein: CAWSLGQDNYGYTF; CDR3 DNA: TGTGCCTGGAGTCTCGGACAGGATAACTATGGCTACACCTTC
V gene: TRBV5-1; clone size: once; D gene: -; J gene: TRBJ1-2; CDR3 protein: CASGLGESYGYTF; CDR3 DNA: TGCGCCAGCGGGTTGGGTGAGAGCTATGGCTACACCTTC
V gene: TRBV28; clone size: -; D gene: -; J gene: TRBJ1-5; CDR3 protein: CASSRTTGSDQPQHF; CDR3 DNA: TGTGCCAGCAGCCGTACTACAGGGAGCGACCAGCCCCAGCATTTT
V gene: TRBV27; clone size: once; D gene: -; J gene: TRBJ1-1; CDR3 protein: CASSFAAVMNTEAFF; CDR3 DNA: TGTGCCAGCAGTTTCGCTGCAGTTATGAACACTGAAGCTTTCTTT
V gene: TRBV9; clone size: -; D gene: -; J gene: TRBJ2-7; CDR3 protein: CASSVEGFSYEQYF; CDR3 DNA: TGTGCCAGCAGTGTGGAGGGGTTCTCCTACGAGCAGTACTTC
V gene: TRBV18; clone size: once; D gene: TRBD1; J gene: TRBJ1-2; CDR3 protein: CASSPGQGTFNYGYTF; CDR3 DNA: TGTGCCAGCTCACCCGGACAGGGGACCTTTAACTATGGCTACACCTTC
V gene: TRBV19; clone size: -; D gene: -; J gene: TRBJ1-3; CDR3 protein: CASRRGSGNTIYF; CDR3 DNA: TGTGCCAGTAGAAGGGGCTCTGGAAACACCATATATTTT
V gene: TRBV4-1; clone size: -; D gene: -; J gene: TRBJ1-5; CDR3 protein: CASSPRVGEFNQPQHF; CDR3 DNA: TGCGCCAGCAGCCCCAGAGTAGGAGAATTCAATCAGCCCCAGCATTTT
V gene: TRBV3-1/TRBV3-2; clone size: -; D gene: -; J gene: TRBJ2-2; CDR3 protein: CASSPKTRVALRGELFF; CDR3 DNA: TGTGCCAGCAGCCCCAAGACTAGGGTTGCGTTACGTGGGGAGCTGTTTTTT
V gene: TRBV4-1; clone size: -; D gene: -; J gene: TRBJ1-1; CDR3 protein: CASSPMAGGTEAFF; CDR3 DNA: TGCGCCAGCAGCCCGATGGCAGGAGGCACTGAAGCTTTCTTT
V gene: TRBV25-1; clone size: -; D gene: -; J gene: TRBJ2-7; CDR3 protein: CASSGHPISYEQYF; CDR3 DNA: TGTGCCAGCAGTGGACACCCAATCTCCTACGAGCAGTACTTC
V gene: TRBV5-4; clone size: -; D gene: -; J gene: TRBJ2-2; CDR3 protein: CASSPTGQNTGELFF; CDR3 DNA: TGTGCCAGCAGCCCTACCGGACAGAACACCGGGGAGCTGTTTTTT
V gene: TRBV7-6; clone size: -; D gene: -; J gene: TRBJ2-2; CDR3 protein: CASSLSGHAGELFF; CDR3 DNA: TGTGCCAGCAGCTTATCAGGGCACGCCGGGGAGCTGTTTTTT
V gene: TRBV19; clone size: few; D gene: -; J gene: TRBJ1-5; CDR3 protein: CASSSKGGGGNQPQHF; CDR3 DNA: TGTGCCAGTAGTTCAAAGGGGGGAGGGGGCAATCAGCCCCAGCATTTT
V gene: TRBV28; clone size: -; D gene: TRBD1; J gene: TRBJ1-4; CDR3 protein: CASSTGGLNEKLFF; CDR3 DNA: TGTGCCAGCAGTACAGGGGGCCTAAATGAAAAACTGTTTTTT
V gene: TRBV30; clone size: -; D gene: -; J gene: TRBJ2-7; CDR3 protein: CAWSAGGSGEQYF; CDR3 DNA: TGTGCCTGGAGTGCCGGGGGATCGGGGGAGCAGTACTTC
V gene: TRBV5-1; clone size: once; D gene: -; J gene: TRBJ1-3; CDR3 protein: CASSSTVSSGNTIYF; CDR3 DNA: TGCGCCAGCAGCTCAACAGTTTCCTCCGGAAACACCATATATTTT
V gene: TRBV19; clone size: -; D gene: TRBD1; J gene: TRBJ1-1; CDR3 protein: CASSIRQGETEAFF; CDR3 DNA: TGTGCCAGTAGTATAAGACAGGGTGAGACTGAAGCTTTCTTT
V gene: TRBV14; clone size: -; D gene: TRBD1; J gene: TRBJ1-2; CDR3 protein: CASSRTGGPLGYTF; CDR3 DNA: TGTGCCAGCAGCCGGACAGGGGGGCCTCTGGGCTACACCTTC
V gene: TRBV19; clone size: -; D gene: TRBD2; J gene: TRBJ2-2; CDR3 protein: CASSSTSGGYTGELFF; CDR3 DNA: TGTGCCAGTAGTAGCACTAGCGGGGGCTACACCGGGGAGCTGTTTTTT
V gene: TRBV4-1; clone size: -; D gene: TRBD2; J gene: TRBJ2-7; CDR3 protein: CASSQPLAGGNEQYF; CDR3 DNA: TGCGCCAGCAGCCAACCCCTAGCGGGGGGAAACGAGCAGTACTTC
V gene: TRBV5-1; clone size: -; D gene: TRBD1; J gene: TRBJ1-1; CDR3 protein: CASSRTGSGTGDRAFF; CDR3 DNA: TGCGCCAGCAGCCGGACGGGATCCGGGACAGGGGATCGAGCTTTCTTT
V gene: TRBV5-4; clone size: once; D gene: TRBD1; J gene: TRBJ1-2; CDR3 protein: CASSVDRGSGYTF; CDR3 DNA: TGTGCCAGCAGCGTAGACAGGGGAAGTGGCTACACCTTC
V gene: TRBV10-3; clone size: -; D gene: TRBD1; J gene: TRBJ1-1; CDR3 protein: CAISESTGTGGAGAFF; CDR3 DNA: TGTGCCATCAGTGAGTCAACCGGGACAGGGGGCGCGGGAGCTTTCTTT
V gene: TRBV10-3; clone size: -; D gene: -; J gene: TRBJ1-2; CDR3 protein: CAISGYQDYGYTF; CDR3 DNA: TGTGCCATCAGTGGGTACCAGGACTATGGCTACACCTTC
V gene: TRBV27; clone size: once; D gene: -; J gene: TRBJ2-1; CDR3 protein: CASSILSMRSYNEQFF; CDR3 DNA: TGTGCCAGCAGTATCCTTTCCATGCGCTCCTACAATGAGCAGTTCTTC
V gene: TRBV6-5; clone size: -; D gene: -; J gene: TRBJ1-6; CDR3 protein: CASSYSRQSNSPLHF; CDR3 DNA: TGTGCCAGCAGTTACTCTCGCCAGTCCAATTCACCCCTCCACTTT
V gene: TRBV6-6; clone size: few; D gene: -; J gene: TRBJ1-5; CDR3 protein: CASTRSGQSNQPQHF; CDR3 DNA: TGTGCCAGCACCCGATCCGGACAGAGCAATCAGCCCCAGCATTTT
V gene: TRBV2; clone size: -; D gene: TRBD1; J gene: TRBJ1-1; CDR3 protein: CASSGSGTGTEAFF; CDR3 DNA: TGTGCCAGCAGCGGATCCGGGACAGGGACTGAAGCTTTCTTT
V gene: TRBV30; clone size: -; D gene: -; J gene: TRBJ2-1; CDR3 protein: CAWSVGAYNEQFF; CDR3 DNA: TGTGCCTGGAGTGTAGGGGCCTACAATGAGCAGTTCTTC
V gene: TRBV6-1; clone size: -; D gene: -; J gene: TRBJ1-6; CDR3 protein: CASSEQGISPGGSPLHF; CDR3 DNA: TGTGCCAGCAGTGAACAGGGGATCTCGCCGGGGGGGTCACCCCTCCACTTT
V gene: TRBV28; clone size: -; D gene: TRBD1; J gene: TRBJ1-5; CDR3 protein: CASSLPGTAGGNQPQHF; CDR3 DNA: TGTGCCAGCAGTTTACCGGGGACAGCCGGGGGCAATCAGCCCCAGCATTTT
V gene: TRBV12-3/TRBV12-4; clone size: -; D gene: TRBD1; J gene: TRBJ1-2; CDR3 protein: CASSRTGGKSTF; CDR3 DNA: TGTGCCAGCAGCCGGACAGGGGGGAAAAGCACCTTC
V gene: TRBV5-4; clone size: -; D gene: TRBD2; J gene: TRBJ2-5; CDR3 protein: CASSFGGGQETQYF; CDR3 DNA: TGTGCCAGCAGCTTCGGGGGGGGACAAGAGACCCAGTACTTC
V gene: TRBV12-3/TRBV12-4; clone size: -; D gene: -; J gene: TRBJ1-2; CDR3 protein: CASSLDRNYGYTF; CDR3 DNA: TGTGCCAGCAGTTTAGACAGGAACTATGGCTACACCTTC
V gene: TRBV5-8; clone size: -; D gene: TRBD2; J gene: TRBJ2-3; CDR3 protein: CASSSQLAGAFTDTQYF; CDR3 DNA: TGTGCCAGCAGCTCCCAACTAGCGGGGGCGTTCACAGATACGCAGTATTTT
V gene: TRBV27; clone size: -; D gene: TRBD1; J gene: TRBJ1-1; CDR3 protein: CASSSDRVGKAFF; CDR3 DNA: TGTGCCAGCAGTTCCGACAGGGTTGGAAAAGCTTTCTTT
V gene: TRBV18; clone size: -; D gene: TRBD1; J gene: TRBJ2-7; CDR3 protein: CASSPLRQGGNEQYF; CDR3 DNA: TGTGCCAGCTCACCCCTTCGACAGGGTGGGAACGAGCAGTACTTC
V gene: TRBV6-2/TRBV6-3; clone size: -; D gene: TRBD1; J gene: TRBJ2-3; CDR3 protein: CASSYGQGGTDTQYF; CDR3 DNA: TGTGCCAGCAGTTACGGACAGGGGGGCACAGATACGCAGTATTTT
V gene: TRBV6-4; clone size: -; D gene: -; J gene: TRBJ1-1; CDR3 protein: CASSLEPNTEAFF; CDR3 DNA: TGTGCCAGCAGTCTGGAGCCGAACACTGAAGCTTTCTTT
V gene: TRBV19; clone size: few; D gene: -; J gene: TRBJ1-5; CDR3 protein: CASSIQGLSNQPQHF; CDR3 DNA: TGTGCCAGTAGTATCCAGGGCCTAAGCAATCAGCCCCAGCATTTT
V gene: TRBV7-9; clone size: -; D gene: TRBD2; J gene: TRBJ2-7; CDR3 protein: CASSLSGVDYEQYF; CDR3 DNA: TGTGCCAGCAGTCTTAGCGGGGTCGACTACGAGCAGTACTTC
V gene: TRBV18; clone size: -; D gene: TRBD1; J gene: TRBJ1-2; CDR3 protein: CASSPRDRGNPGFLF; CDR3 DNA: TGTGCCAGCTCACCACGGGACAGGGGAAACCCCGGGTTCCTCTTC
V gene: TRBV5-1; clone size: -; D gene: -; J gene: TRBJ2-7; CDR3 protein: CASSLGHSLSYEQYF; CDR3 DNA: TGCGCCAGCAGCTTGGGACACTCTCTCTCCTACGAGCAGTACTTC